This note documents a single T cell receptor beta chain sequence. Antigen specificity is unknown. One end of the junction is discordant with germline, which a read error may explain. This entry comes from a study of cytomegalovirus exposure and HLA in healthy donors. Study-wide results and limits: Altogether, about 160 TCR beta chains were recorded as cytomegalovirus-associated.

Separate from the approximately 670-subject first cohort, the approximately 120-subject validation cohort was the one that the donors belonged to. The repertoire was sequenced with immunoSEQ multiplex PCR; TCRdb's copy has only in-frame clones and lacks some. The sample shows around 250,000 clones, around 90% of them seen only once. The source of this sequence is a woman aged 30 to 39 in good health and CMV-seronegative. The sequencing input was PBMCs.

The CDR3 spells CASSEDGTLSYIF. The CDR3 DNA reads as TGTGCCAGCAGTGAAGATGGAACCCTATCTTATATTTTT. This rearrangement joins TRBV25-1 to TRBJ2-3; no reliable D call. This CDR3 comprises 13 residues. CDR1 and CDR2 (germline): MGHDK, SYGVNS. The full variable domain, with the rest looked up from reference TRBV25-1 and TRBJ2-3, is EADIYQTPRYLVIGTGKKITLECSQTMGHDKMYWYQQDPGMELHLIHYSYGVNSTEKGDLSSESTVSRIRTEHFPLTLESARPSHTSQYLCASSEDGTLSYIFGPGTRLTVL.